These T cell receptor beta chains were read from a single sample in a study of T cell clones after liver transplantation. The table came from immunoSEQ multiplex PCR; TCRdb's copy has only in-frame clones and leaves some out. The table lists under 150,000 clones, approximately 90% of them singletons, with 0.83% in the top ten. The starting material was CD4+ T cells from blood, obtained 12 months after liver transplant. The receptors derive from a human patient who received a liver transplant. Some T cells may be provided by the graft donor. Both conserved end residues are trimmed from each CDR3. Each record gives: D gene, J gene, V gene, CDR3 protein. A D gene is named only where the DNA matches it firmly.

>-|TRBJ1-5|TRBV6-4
ASSSGRGQPQH
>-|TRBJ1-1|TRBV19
ASRWDGTEAF
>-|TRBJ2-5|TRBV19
ASSISRSFRGETQY
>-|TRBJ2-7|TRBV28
ASSFDLRRRDNRYEQY
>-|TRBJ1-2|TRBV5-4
ASSLEVWVDGYT
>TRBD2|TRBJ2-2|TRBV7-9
ASSFTLAGETGELF
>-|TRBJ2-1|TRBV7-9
ASSLVRPTGQF
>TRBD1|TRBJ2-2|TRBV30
AWVTGNTHTGELF
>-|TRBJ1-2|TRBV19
ASSPAREVYGYT
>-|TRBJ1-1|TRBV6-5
ASSYTGNTEAF
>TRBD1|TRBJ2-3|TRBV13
ASSTGTGGTDTQY
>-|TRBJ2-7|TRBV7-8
ASSLGMTRTEQY
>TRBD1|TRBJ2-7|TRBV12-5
ASGDQADRVPYEQY